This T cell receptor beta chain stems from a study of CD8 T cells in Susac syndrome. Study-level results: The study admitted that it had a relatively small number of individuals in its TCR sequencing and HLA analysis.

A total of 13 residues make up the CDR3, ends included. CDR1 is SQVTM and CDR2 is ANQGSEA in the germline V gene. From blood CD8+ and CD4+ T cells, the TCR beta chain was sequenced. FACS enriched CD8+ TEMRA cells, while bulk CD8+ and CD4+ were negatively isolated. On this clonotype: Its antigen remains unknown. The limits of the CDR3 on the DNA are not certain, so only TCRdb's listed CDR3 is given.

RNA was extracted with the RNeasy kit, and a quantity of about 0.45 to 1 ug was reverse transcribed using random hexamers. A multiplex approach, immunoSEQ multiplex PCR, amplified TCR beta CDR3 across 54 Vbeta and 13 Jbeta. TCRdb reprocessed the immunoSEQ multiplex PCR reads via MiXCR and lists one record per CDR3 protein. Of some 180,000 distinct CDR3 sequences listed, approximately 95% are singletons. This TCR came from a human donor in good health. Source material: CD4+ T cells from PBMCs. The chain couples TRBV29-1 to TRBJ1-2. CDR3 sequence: CSVGEGTVGGYTF.